The 9 T cell receptor beta chains reported below all come from one sample, sequenced in a study of cytomegalovirus exposure and HLA in healthy donors. PCR used 60 Vbeta primers and 13 Jbeta primers. The protocol was immunoSEQ multiplex PCR, while the TCRdb copy is restricted to in-frame clones and leaves out a portion. This sample has some 200,000 clones, with 70% to 80% found just once. The sequenced sample was PBMCs. The receptor source for this set is a male donor in good health and CMV-seropositive.

The gene calls are TRBV5-1 and TRBJ1-4; D is unclear. The CDR3 covers 14 residues. Germline V lookup: CDR1 SGHRS, CDR2 YFSETQ. Trimming took off 0 bases at V and 14 bases at J, with 17 bases between the two ends. The CDR3 DNA follows: TGCGCCAGCAGCTTGGAATCGGAGCCGGTTAAGCTGTTTTTT. Its translation is CASSLESEPVKLFF.

This chain links TRBV5-1 with TRBJ2-7, with D possibly being TRBD2 (5 bases). The CDR3 spans 15 residues. Trimming stripped 8 bases from V and 3 bases from J, with 21 bases between. Germline CDR1 reads SGHRS; CDR2 reads YFSETQ. DNA of the CDR3: TGCGCCAGTCAATGGTCCCCTAGCCTAGACTACGAGCAGTACTTC. The encoded protein is CASQWSPSLDYEQYF.

This chain links TRBV5-1 with TRBJ2-7; TRBD1 matches at 7 bases. In germline, CDR1 is SGHRS, CDR2 YFSETQ. This CDR3 is built from 14 residues. The V gene end was trimmed by 0 bases and the J gene end by 6 bases; junction bases not matched to a gene: 6. The CDR3 loop reads CASSLALGQPEQYF. The CDR3 nucleotides are TGCGCCAGCAGCTTGGCCCTGGGACAGCCCGAGCAGTACTTC.

The chain combines TRBV21-1 with TRBJ2-1; TRBD1, the table's D call, was not compared with the DNA. TRBV21-1 is an annotated pseudogene. The CDR3 contains 14 residues. The CDR3 DNA sequence: TGTGCCAACCAAGCCGACAGGCGTAACAATGAGCAGTTCTTC. This codes for CANQADRRNNEQFF.

This clone was seen just once. The V call is TRBV28, the J call TRBJ2-4; D might be TRBD1 (6 bases). The CDR3 has 16 amino acids. The germline gives CDR1 MDHEN, CDR2 SYDVKM. The germline V and J ends were trimmed by 6 bases and 0 bases, with 15 bases remaining between them. The CDR3 sequence: CASSPRTELAKNIQYF. In nucleotides, the CDR3 is TGTGCCAGCAGCCCGAGGACAGAACTAGCCAAAAACATTCAGTACTTC.

The chain combines TRBV5-6 with TRBJ2-3, with TRBD2 matching 10 bases. V shed 4 bases, J shed 2 bases, and the junction held 7 bases outside the gene matches. This CDR3 has 16 residues. Germline loops: CDR1 SGHDT, CDR2 YYEEEE. In DNA form, the CDR3 reads TGTGCCAGCAGCATACTGACTAGCGGGCTCACAGATACGCAGTATTTT. This translates into CASSILTSGLTDTQYF.

The CDR3 loop is CASSEARRHYQYF. The CDR3 DNA sequence: TGTGCCAGCAGTGAAGCGCGGAGGCATTACCAGTACTTC. V usage is TRBV6-1 and J usage is TRBJ2-7, with D maybe TRBD2 (5 bases). Trimming shortened V by 0 bases and J by 10 bases, and 13 bases separated the two germline ends. The CDR3 loop spans 13 amino acids. From germline, CDR1 is MNHNS and CDR2 SASEGT.

This clone came up a few times. One end of the junction fails to match germline, which may point to a read error. The rearrangement links TRBV11-3 to TRBJ2-1; TRBD1 matches at 8 bases. This CDR3 is 12 amino acids long. The germline V gene encodes CDR1 SGHNT and CDR2 YENEEA. The CDR3: CASSTRGTGLLF. Here the CDR3 DNA reads TGTGCCAGCAGCACCCGTGGGACAGGCCTGCTCTTC.

This clone was found once. The chain joins TRBV28 to TRBJ2-7; 10 bases line up with TRBD2. The CDR3 length is 15 residues. After removal of 8 bases from V and 4 bases from J, the junction contained 11 bases not matched to a gene. CDR1 is MDHEN, CDR2 SYDVKM, per germline. As DNA, the CDR3 is TGTGCCAGCTGCCTTACCCTAGCGGGAGTTTACGAGCAGTACTTC. It codes for CASCLTLAGVYEQYF.